These 26 T cell receptor beta chains originate from one sample sequenced in a study of cytotoxic CD8 clonotypes in ibrutinib-treated CLL. The repertoire was sequenced with immunoSEQ multiplex PCR; TCRdb's copy has only in-frame clones and lacks some. This sample yields hundreds of thousands of clones, of which 67% are seen a single time; just under 6.5% belongs to the top ten. The source material was PBMCs, sampled after 36 months of ibrutinib treatment. The receptors stem from a human donor with chronic lymphocytic leukemia.

The CDR3 is CASSSSGGADTQYF. CDR3 nucleotides: TGCGCCAGTTCCTCTAGCGGGGGGGCAGATACGCAGTATTTT. The gene calls are TRBV5-1 and TRBJ2-3; 12 nucleotides align to TRBD2. Per germline, CDR1 SGHRS and CDR2 YFSETQ. J lost 4 bases, V lost 8 bases, and 5 bases had no gene match. The CDR3 is 14 residues long.

This clone was picked up many times. The V call is TRBV7-9, the J call TRBJ1-2; 7 bases match TRBD1. The V gene end was trimmed by 4 bases and the J gene end by 5 bases; junction bases not matched to a gene: 10. This CDR3 spans 15 amino acids. Germline CDR1 is SEHNR and CDR2 is FQNEAQ (reference sequence). The DNA of the CDR3 is TGTGCCAGCAGCTCGCGCTTCGGGACAGTGTATGGCTACACCTTC. Its protein is CASSSRFGTVYGYTF.

V gene TRBV7-9 combines with J gene TRBJ2-5; TRBD1 matches 7 bases. V trimming: 9 bases; J trimming: 5 bases; junction bases outside the gene matches: 18. The CDR3 consists of 16 residues. Germline loops: CDR1 SEHNR, CDR2 FQNEAQ (reference sequence). CDR3 coding DNA: TGTGCCAGTACCCACCAAACAGGGGCGGCCTTTGAGACCCAGTACTTC. Protein: CASTHQTGAAFETQYF.

The gene calls are TRBV13 and TRBJ2-3; D is possibly TRBD2 (7 bases). The germline CDR1 and CDR2 sequences are PRHDT and FYEKMQ (reference sequence). The V gene lost 7 bases and the J gene lost 1 base, with 15 bases spanning the gap. The CDR3 runs 15 residues. CDR3 sequence (DNA): TGTGCCAGCACACCCCCGGGGGGCCGCACAGATACGCAGTATTTT. Protein product: CASTPPGGRTDTQYF.

This chain links TRBV4-2 with TRBJ1-3; a possible D gene is TRBD1 (5 bases). CDR1 and CDR2 from the germline V gene are LGHNA and YNFKEQ. V was shortened by 7 bases and J by 0 bases, with 13 bases between the two germline ends. CDR3 size: 15 residues. The CDR3 reads CASTLRVYSGNTIYF. The CDR3 DNA reads TGTGCCAGCACCCTCAGGGTTTACTCTGGAAACACCATATATTTT.

V is TRBV10-3 and J is TRBJ2-1, with D perhaps matching TRBD2 (6 bases). This CDR3 comprises 17 residues. Germline CDR1 and CDR2: ENHRY and SYGVKD. Trimming cost V 0 bases and J 0 bases, with 12 bases left between them. The CDR3 region has the DNA TGTGCCATCAGTGAGTCGAGAGGACTATCCTCCTACAATGAGCAGTTCTTC. The encoded protein is CAISESRGLSSYNEQFF.

V is TRBV28 and J is TRBJ2-5; D is perhaps TRBD1 (6 bases). Germline-derived CDR1 and CDR2 are MDHEN and SYDVKM. The CDR3 sequence is 12 residues long. V lost 4 bases, J lost 7 bases, and 10 bases lay in between. CDR3 nucleotides: TGTGCCAGCAGTTCAGGGGCCGGGACCCAGTACTTC. It specifies CASSSGAGTQYF.

This chain links TRBV25-1 with TRBJ1-3; D gene ambiguous. CDR1 and CDR2 (germline): MGHDK, SYGVNS. This CDR3 comprises 15 residues. Trimming pared 0 bases from V and 2 bases from J, leaving 8 bases between. This CDR3 is CASSEYGTTGNTIYF. CDR3 sequence (DNA): TGTGCCAGCAGTGAATATGGTACGACTGGAAACACCATATATTTT.

This clone was seen a few times. V is TRBV10-1 and J is TRBJ2-1; a possible D gene is TRBD1 (5 bases). V was pared by 3 bases and J by 3 bases, with 6 bases between. This CDR3 region has 13 residues. Per the germline V gene, CDR1 is WNHNN and CDR2 is SYGVQD (reference sequence). The CDR3 DNA sequence: TGCGCCAGCAGTGATGACAGCTACAATGAGCAGTTCTTC. Amino acid sequence: CASSDDSYNEQFF.

This clone was detected only once. The chain is built from TRBV6-6 and TRBJ2-7; 11 nucleotides align to TRBD1. The V and J ends lost 6 bases and 7 bases, in that order; junction bases with no gene match: 8. CDR1 and CDR2 from the germline V gene are MNHNY and SVGAGI (reference sequence). The CDR3 length is 14 residues. The DNA for the CDR3 is TGTGCCAGCAGCCCGGGACAGGGGGTGGGTGAGCAGTACTTC. Translation: CASSPGQGVGEQYF.

The V gene is TRBV13, the J gene TRBJ1-2; 7 positions agree with TRBD1. Germline CDR1 reads PRHDT; CDR2 reads FYEKMQ (reference sequence). Germline trimming cut 5 bases from V and 3 bases from J; bases unmatched to any gene: 3. This CDR3 is built from 13 residues. The CDR3 spells CASSPTGYYGYTF. The CDR3 nucleotides read TGTGCCAGCAGCCCGACAGGGTACTATGGCTACACCTTC.

The chain combines TRBV6-5 with TRBJ2-7; the D gene is possibly TRBD1 (6 bases). The germline V and J ends were trimmed by 4 bases and 2 bases, with 12 bases remaining between them. The germline CDR1 and CDR2 sequences are MNHEY and SVGAGI. CDR3 length equals 14 residues. In DNA form, the CDR3 reads TGTGCCAGCAGTTTATCGACAGGAGCCTACGAGCAGTACTTC. This translates into CASSLSTGAYEQYF.

The gene calls are TRBV7-8 and TRBJ1-4; TRBD1 matches 7 bases. CDR1 is SGHVS, CDR2 FQNEAQ, per germline. The trim removed 4 bases at V and 4 bases at J, leaving 6 bases unmatched. This CDR3 comprises 15 residues. CDR3 sequence reads: CASSSSTGYNEKLFF. DNA for the CDR3: TGTGCCAGCAGCTCCTCGACAGGGTATAATGAAAAACTGTTTTTT.

The chain links TRBV4-1 to TRBJ2-7, with D unclear. Trimming stripped 0 bases from V and 2 bases from J, with 5 bases between. The CDR3 runs 13 residues. The germline CDR1 and CDR2 sequences are MGHRA and YSYEKL. The CDR3 protein is CASSQEGTYEQYF. The CDR3 DNA follows: TGCGCCAGCAGCCAAGAAGGAACCTACGAGCAGTACTTC.

The J gene is TRBJ2-7, the V gene TRBV18, with TRBD1 matching 11 bases. Germline lookup yields CDR1 KGHSH and CDR2 LQKENI. The CDR3 totals 17 residues. V lost 2 bases and J lost 3; bases outside the gene matches: 9. CDR3 sequence (DNA): TGTGCCAGCTCACCATTACCGACGGGACAGGGGGTCTACGAGCAGTACTTC. It yields the protein CASSPLPTGQGVYEQYF. Supplemented by reference TRBV18 and TRBJ2-7, the full variable domain reads NAGVMQNPRHLVRRRGQEARLRCSPMKGHSHVYWYRQLPEEGLKFMVYLQKENIIDESGMPKERFSAEFPKEGPSILRIQQVVRGDSAAYFCASSPLPTGQGVYEQYFGPGTRLTVT.

This clone has a handful of counts. The gene calls are TRBV7-2 and TRBJ2-2; D perhaps matches TRBD2 (5 bases). The CDR3 is made up of 14 amino acids. V was clipped by 1 base and J by 5 bases, with 8 bases between them. Germline assignment: CDR1 SGHTA and CDR2 FQGNSA. CDR3 region: CASSLVWRTGELFF. The CDR3 DNA sequence: TGTGCCAGCAGCTTAGTATGGAGGACCGGGGAGCTGTTTTTT. Variable domain in full (rest from reference TRBV7-2 and TRBJ2-2): GAGVSQSPSNKVTEKGKDVELRCDPISGHTALYWYRQSLGQGLEFLIYFQGNSAPDKSGLPSDRFSAERTGGSVSTLTIQRTQQEDSAVYLCASSLVWRTGELFFGEGSRLTVL.

The chain links TRBV5-1 to TRBJ2-2; no reliable D call. The CDR3 runs 15 residues. Trimming cost V 0 bases and J 2 bases, with 8 bases left between them. CDR1 is SGHRS and CDR2 is YFSETQ in the germline V gene. CDR3 sequence: CASSLAAVNTGELFF. The CDR3 DNA reads as TGCGCCAGCAGCTTGGCCGCCGTTAACACCGGGGAGCTGTTTTTT.

This clone has just a few counts. The V call is TRBV29-1, the J call TRBJ1-2; no reliable D call. Trimming removed 4 bases at V and 4 bases at J, with 7 bases between. The CDR3 totals 11 residues. Germline lookup yields CDR1 SQVTM and CDR2 ANQGSEA. The chain's CDR3 is CSVVGLYGYTF. The CDR3 bases are TGCAGCGTTGTGGGTCTCTATGGCTACACCTTC.

This rearrangement joins TRBV29-1 to TRBJ1-2; TRBD1 matches 7 bases. The CDR3 covers 17 residues. The V gene end was trimmed by 6 bases and the J gene end by 8 bases; junction bases not matched to a gene: 24. The V gene's germline CDR1 is SQVTM and CDR2 ANQGSEA. The CDR3 nucleotides read TGCAGCGTACCCGAGGGAGGACTGGGACAGTTCGCGGCGGGCTACACCTTC. It codes for CSVPEGGLGQFAAGYTF.

The chain links TRBV28 to TRBJ2-7; D tentatively reads TRBD1 or TRBD2 (5 bases each). CDR1 is MDHEN and CDR2 is SYDVKM in the germline V gene. Trimming pared 3 bases from V and 7 bases from J, leaving 10 bases between. CDR3 size: 12 residues. In DNA, the CDR3 is TGTGCCAGCAGTTTTGGGGGTGGGGAGCAGTACTTC. It codes for CASSFGGGEQYF. Complete variable domain (other parts from reference TRBV28 and TRBJ2-7): DVKVTQSSRYLVKRTGEKVFLECVQDMDHENMFWYRQDPGLGLRLIYFSYDVKMKEKGDIPEGYSVSREKKERFSLILESASTNQTSMYLCASSFGGGEQYFGPGTRLTVT.

This clone was found a few times. The CDR3 DNA is TGCAGTGCTAGAGTTGAGACGAAAGCTTTCTTT. Amino acids: CSARVETKAFF. The chain is built from TRBV20-1 and TRBJ1-1; D is unclear. Germline values: CDR1 DFQATT, CDR2 SNEGSKA (reference sequence). Trimming pared 1 base from V and 9 bases from J, leaving 9 bases between. This CDR3 is 11 amino acids long.

J is TRBJ2-5 and V is TRBV19; either TRBD1 or TRBD2 may supply D (6 bases each). The V end lost 3 bases, the J end lost 2 bases, and 16 bases lay between the germline ends. The CDR3 extends over 16 amino acids. CDR1 and CDR2 (germline): LNHDA, SQIVND (reference sequence). DNA of the CDR3: TGTGCCAGTAGTATGTTGGGGGGCGTTGAACAAGAGACCCAGTACTTC. Translation gives CASSMLGGVEQETQYF.

The rearrangement links TRBV4-2 to TRBJ1-2, with D unclear. Germline V gene lookup returns CDR1 LGHNA and CDR2 YNFKEQ. Trimming took off 0 bases at V and 2 bases at J, with 7 bases between the two ends. The CDR3 is made up of 14 amino acids. Written as DNA, the CDR3 is TGTGCCAGCAGCCAAGATGTGTTAAACTATGGCTACACCTTC. It specifies CASSQDVLNYGYTF.

The J gene is TRBJ2-1, the V gene TRBV7-7; possibly TRBD1 or TRBD2 for D (5 bases each). Germline CDR1 is SSHAT and CDR2 is FNYEAQ (reference sequence). This CDR3 is 13 amino acids long. The V and J ends lost 5 bases and 6 bases respectively, with 11 bases between them. The CDR3 DNA sequence: TGTGCCAGCAGCCCCGAGGGGCTCAATGAGCAGTTCTTC. Translating gives CASSPEGLNEQFF.

This rearrangement joins TRBV5-1 to TRBJ2-7; 7 bases align to TRBD1. CDR1 is SGHRS, CDR2 YFSETQ, per germline. V trimming: 4 bases; J trimming: 1 base; junction bases outside the gene matches: 5. The CDR3 is 14 residues long. The DNA of the CDR3 is TGCGCCAGCAGCCGAGGGACAGATTCCTACGAGCAGTACTTC. Amino acids: CASSRGTDSYEQYF.

V and J are TRBV5-1 and TRBJ1-2; D ambiguous. Germline V lookup: CDR1 SGHRS, CDR2 YFSETQ. The CDR3 covers 14 residues. With 7 bases removed from V and 0 bases from J, the gap between germline ends came to 13 bases. Here the CDR3 reads CASRPVGSNYGYTF. The CDR3 DNA sequence: TGCGCCAGCCGCCCGGTAGGGTCTAACTATGGCTACACCTTC.